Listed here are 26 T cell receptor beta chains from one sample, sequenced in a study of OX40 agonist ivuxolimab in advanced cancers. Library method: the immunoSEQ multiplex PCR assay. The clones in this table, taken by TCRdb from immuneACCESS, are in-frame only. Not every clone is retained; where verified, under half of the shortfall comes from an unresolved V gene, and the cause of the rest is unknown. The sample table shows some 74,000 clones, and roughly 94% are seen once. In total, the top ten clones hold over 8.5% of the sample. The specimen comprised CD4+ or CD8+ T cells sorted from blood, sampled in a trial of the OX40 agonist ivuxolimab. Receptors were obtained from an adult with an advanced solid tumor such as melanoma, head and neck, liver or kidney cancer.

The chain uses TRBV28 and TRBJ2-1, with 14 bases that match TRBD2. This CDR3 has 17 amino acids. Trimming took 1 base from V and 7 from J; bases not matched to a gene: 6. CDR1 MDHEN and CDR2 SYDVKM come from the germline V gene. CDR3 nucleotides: TGTGCCAGCAGTTTATTTTGGACTAGCGGGAGGAGGAATGAGCAGTTCTTC. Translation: CASSLFWTSGRRNEQFF.

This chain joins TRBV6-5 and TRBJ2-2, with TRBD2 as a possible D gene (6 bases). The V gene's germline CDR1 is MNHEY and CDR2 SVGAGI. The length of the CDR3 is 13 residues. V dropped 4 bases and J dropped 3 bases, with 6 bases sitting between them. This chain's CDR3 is CASSWGDTGELFF. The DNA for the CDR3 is TGTGCCAGCAGTTGGGGGGACACCGGGGAGCTGTTTTTT.

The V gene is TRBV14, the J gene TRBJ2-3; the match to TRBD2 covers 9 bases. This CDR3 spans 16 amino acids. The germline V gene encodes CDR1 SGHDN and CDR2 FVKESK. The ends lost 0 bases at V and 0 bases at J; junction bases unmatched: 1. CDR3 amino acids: CASSQDTSGSTDTQYF. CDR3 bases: TGTGCCAGCAGCCAAGATACTAGCGGGAGCACAGATACGCAGTATTTT. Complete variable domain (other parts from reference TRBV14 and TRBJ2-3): EAGVTQFPSHSVIEKGQTVTLRCDPISGHDNLYWYRRVMGKEIKFLLHFVKESKQDESGMPNNRFLAERTGGTYSTLKVQPAELEDSGVYFCASSQDTSGSTDTQYFGPGTRLTVL.

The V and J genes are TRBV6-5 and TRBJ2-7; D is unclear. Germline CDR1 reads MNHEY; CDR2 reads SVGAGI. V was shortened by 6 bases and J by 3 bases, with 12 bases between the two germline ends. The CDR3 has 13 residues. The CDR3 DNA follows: TGTGCCAGCAGCTACCAGGATGACTACGAGCAGTACTTC. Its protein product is CASSYQDDYEQYF.

In DNA, the CDR3 is TGTGCCAGTAGTATTTCCCGGACAGGCACAGATACGCAGTATTTT. Amino acid sequence: CASSISRTGTDTQYF. The V call is TRBV19, the J call TRBJ2-3; possible D gene TRBD1, 6 bases. The CDR3 contains 15 residues. Per the germline V gene, CDR1 is LNHDA and CDR2 is SQIVND (reference sequence). The germline V and J ends were trimmed by 3 bases and 1 base, with 11 bases remaining between them. The full variable domain, with the rest looked up from reference TRBV19 and TRBJ2-3, is DGGITQSPKYLFRKEGQNVTLSCEQNLNHDAMYWYRQDPGQGLRLIYYSQIVNDFQKGDIAEGYSVSREKKESFPLTVTSAQKNPTAFYLCASSISRTGTDTQYFGPGTRLTVL.

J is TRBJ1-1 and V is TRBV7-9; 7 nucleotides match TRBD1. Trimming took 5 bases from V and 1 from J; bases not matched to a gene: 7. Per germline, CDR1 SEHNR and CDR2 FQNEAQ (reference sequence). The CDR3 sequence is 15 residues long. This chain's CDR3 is CASSGNRGANTEAFF. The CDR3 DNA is TGTGCCAGCAGCGGTAACAGGGGTGCGAACACTGAAGCTTTCTTT. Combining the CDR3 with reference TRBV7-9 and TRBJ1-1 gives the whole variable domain DTGVSQNPRHKITKRGQNVTFRCDPISEHNRLYWYRQTLGQGPEFLTYFQNEAQLEKSRLLSDRFSAERPKGSFSTLEIQRTEQGDSAMYLCASSGNRGANTEAFFGQGTRLTVV.

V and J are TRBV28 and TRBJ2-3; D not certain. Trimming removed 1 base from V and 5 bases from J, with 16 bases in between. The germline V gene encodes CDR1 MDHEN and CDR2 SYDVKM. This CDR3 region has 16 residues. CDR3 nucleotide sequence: TGTGCCAGCAGTTTATCCCCTCAGGTAGGCGGAGATACGCAGTATTTT. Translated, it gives CASSLSPQVGGDTQYF.

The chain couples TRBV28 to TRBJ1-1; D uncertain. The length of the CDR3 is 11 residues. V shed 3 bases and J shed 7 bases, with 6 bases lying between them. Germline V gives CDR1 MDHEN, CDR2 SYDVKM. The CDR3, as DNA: TGTGCCAGCAGTTTCCCTGGTGAAGCTTTCTTT. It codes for CASSFPGEAFF.

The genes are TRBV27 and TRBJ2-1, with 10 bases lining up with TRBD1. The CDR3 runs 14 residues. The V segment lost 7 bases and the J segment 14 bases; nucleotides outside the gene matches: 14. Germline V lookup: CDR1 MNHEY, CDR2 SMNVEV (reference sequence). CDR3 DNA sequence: TGTGCCAGCACCCAAATCGGGACAGGGGAGATGGAGTTCTTC. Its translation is CASTQIGTGEMEFF.

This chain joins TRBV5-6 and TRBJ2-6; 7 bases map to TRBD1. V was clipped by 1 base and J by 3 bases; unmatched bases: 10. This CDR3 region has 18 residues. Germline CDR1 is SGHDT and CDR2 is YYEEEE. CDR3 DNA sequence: TGTGCCAGCAGCTTGACCTCCAACAGGGGCATTGGGGCCAACGTCCTGACTTTC. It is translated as CASSLTSNRGIGANVLTF.

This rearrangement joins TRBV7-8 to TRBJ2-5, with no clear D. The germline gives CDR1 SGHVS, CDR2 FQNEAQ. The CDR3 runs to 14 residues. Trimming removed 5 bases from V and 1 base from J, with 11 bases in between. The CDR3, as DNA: TGTGCCAGCAGCCGACCTCAACTCCAAGAGACCCAGTACTTC. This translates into CASSRPQLQETQYF.

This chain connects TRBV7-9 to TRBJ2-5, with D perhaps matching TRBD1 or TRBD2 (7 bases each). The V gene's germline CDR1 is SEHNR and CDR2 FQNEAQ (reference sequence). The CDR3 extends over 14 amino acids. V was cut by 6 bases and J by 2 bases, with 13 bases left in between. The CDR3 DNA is TGTGCCAGCAGAAGACAGGGAGGGCAAGAGACCCAGTACTTC. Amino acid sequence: CASRRQGGQETQYF.

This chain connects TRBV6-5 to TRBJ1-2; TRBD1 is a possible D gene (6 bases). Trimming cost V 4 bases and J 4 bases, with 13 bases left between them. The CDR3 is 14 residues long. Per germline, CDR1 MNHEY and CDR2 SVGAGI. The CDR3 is CASSFAGAGYGYTF. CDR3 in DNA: TGTGCCAGCAGTTTCGCAGGGGCCGGCTATGGCTACACCTTC.

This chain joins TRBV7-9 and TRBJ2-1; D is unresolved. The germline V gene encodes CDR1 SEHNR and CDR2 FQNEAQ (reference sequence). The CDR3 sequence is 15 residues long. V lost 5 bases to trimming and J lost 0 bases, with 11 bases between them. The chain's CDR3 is CASSPRANSYNEQFF. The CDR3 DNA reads TGTGCCAGCAGCCCCCGGGCTAACTCCTACAATGAGCAGTTCTTC.

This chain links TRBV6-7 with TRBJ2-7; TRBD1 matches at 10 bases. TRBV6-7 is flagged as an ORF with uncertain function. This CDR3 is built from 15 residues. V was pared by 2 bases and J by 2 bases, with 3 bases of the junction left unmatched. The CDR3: CASSYGQGETYEQYF. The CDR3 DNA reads TGTGCCAGCAGTTACGGACAGGGGGAAACCTACGAGCAGTACTTC.

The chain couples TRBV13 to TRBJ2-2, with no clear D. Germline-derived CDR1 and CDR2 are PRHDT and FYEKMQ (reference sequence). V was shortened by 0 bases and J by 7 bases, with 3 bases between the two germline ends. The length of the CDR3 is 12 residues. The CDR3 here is CASSLGVGELFF. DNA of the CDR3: TGTGCCAGCAGCTTAGGGGTCGGGGAGCTGTTTTTT.

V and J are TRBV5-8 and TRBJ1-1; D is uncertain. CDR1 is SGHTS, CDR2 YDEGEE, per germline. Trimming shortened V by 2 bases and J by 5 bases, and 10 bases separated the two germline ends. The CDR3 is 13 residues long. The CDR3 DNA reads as TGTGCCAGCAGCTTCGATGTTGGAACTGAAGCTTTCTTT. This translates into CASSFDVGTEAFF.

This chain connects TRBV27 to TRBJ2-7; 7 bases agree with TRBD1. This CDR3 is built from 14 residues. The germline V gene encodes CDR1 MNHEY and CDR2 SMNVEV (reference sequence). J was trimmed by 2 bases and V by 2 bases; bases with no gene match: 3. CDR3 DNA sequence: TGTGCCAGCAGTTTAGTAGGGGGCGCCTACGAGCAGTACTTC. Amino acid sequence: CASSLVGGAYEQYF.

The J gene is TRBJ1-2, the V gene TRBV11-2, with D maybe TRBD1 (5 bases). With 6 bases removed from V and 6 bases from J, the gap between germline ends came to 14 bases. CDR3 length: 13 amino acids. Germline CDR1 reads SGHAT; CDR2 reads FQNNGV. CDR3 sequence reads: CASRAGGFDGYTF. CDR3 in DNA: TGTGCCAGCAGGGCCGGGGGGTTTGATGGCTACACCTTC. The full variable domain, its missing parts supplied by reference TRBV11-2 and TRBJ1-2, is EAGVAQSPRYKIIEKRQSVAFWCNPISGHATLYWYQQILGQGPKLLIQFQNNGVVDDSQLPKDRFSAERLKGVDSTLKIQPAKLEDSAVYLCASRAGGFDGYTFGSGTRLTVV.

The CDR3 here is CSVELGQGINYGYTF. CDR3 DNA sequence: TGCAGCGTTGAATTAGGTCAGGGGATAAACTATGGCTACACCTTC. This chain uses TRBV29-1 with TRBJ1-2, with a tentative D call TRBD1 (6 bases). The CDR3 is 15 amino acids. The germline V and J ends were trimmed by 2 bases and 2 bases, with 15 bases remaining between them. Germline V CDR1 and CDR2: SQVTM, ANQGSEA. The full variable domain, with the rest looked up from reference TRBV29-1 and TRBJ1-2, is SAVISQKPSRDICQRGTSLTIQCQVDSQVTMMFWYRQQPGQSLTLIATANQGSEATYESGFVIDKFPISRPNLTFSTLTVSNMSPEDSSIYLCSVELGQGINYGYTFGSGTRLTVV.

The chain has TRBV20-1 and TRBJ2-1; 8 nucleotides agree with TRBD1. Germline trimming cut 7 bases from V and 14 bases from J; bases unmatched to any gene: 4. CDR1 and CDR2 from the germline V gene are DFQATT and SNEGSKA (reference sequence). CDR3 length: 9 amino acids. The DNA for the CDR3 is TGCAGTGAAGGACAGGGTGAGTTCTTC. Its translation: CSEGQGEFF.

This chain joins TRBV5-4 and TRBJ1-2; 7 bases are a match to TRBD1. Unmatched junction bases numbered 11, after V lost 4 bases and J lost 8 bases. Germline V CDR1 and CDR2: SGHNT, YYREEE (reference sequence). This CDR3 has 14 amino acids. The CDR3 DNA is TGTGCCAGCAGCACTGGGACAGATCTTTTAGGCTACACCTTC. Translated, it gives CASSTGTDLLGYTF.

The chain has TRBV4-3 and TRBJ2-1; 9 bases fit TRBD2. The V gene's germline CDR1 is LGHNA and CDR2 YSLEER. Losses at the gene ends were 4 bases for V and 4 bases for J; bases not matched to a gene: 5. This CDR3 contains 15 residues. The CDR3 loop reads CASSRTSGLYNEQFF. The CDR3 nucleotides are TGCGCCAGCAGCCGCACTAGCGGGTTATACAATGAGCAGTTCTTC.

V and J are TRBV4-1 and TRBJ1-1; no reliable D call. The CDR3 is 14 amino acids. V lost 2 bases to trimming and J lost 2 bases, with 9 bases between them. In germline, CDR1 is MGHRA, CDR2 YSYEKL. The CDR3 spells CASSQSQRNTEAFF. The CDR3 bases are TGCGCCAGCAGCCAATCCCAGAGAAACACTGAAGCTTTCTTT.

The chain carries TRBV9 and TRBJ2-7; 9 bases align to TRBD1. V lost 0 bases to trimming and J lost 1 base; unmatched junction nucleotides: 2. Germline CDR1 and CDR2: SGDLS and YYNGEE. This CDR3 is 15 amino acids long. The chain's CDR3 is CASSVEGQGSYEQYF. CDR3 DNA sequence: TGTGCCAGCAGCGTAGAGGGACAGGGTTCCTACGAGCAGTACTTC.

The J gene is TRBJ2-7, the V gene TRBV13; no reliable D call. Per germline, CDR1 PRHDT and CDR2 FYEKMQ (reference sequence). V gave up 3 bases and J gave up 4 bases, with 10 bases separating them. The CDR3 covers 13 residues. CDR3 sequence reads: CASSFTLAYEQYF. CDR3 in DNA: TGTGCCAGCAGCTTTACCCTGGCTTACGAGCAGTACTTC.